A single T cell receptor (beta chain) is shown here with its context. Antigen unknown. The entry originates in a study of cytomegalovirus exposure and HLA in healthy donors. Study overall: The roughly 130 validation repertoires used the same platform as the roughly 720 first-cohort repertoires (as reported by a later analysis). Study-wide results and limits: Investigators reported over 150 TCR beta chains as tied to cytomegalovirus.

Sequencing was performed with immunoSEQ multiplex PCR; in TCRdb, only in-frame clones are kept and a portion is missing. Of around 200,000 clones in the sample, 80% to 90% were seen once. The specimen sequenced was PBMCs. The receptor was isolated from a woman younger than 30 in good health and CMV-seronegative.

The CDR3 region has the DNA TGTGCCAGCAGTGAACTAGCGGGTCCCAATGAGCAGTTCTTC. Translated, it gives CASSELAGPNEQFF. V usage is TRBV6-1 and J usage is TRBJ2-1; 8 positions match TRBD2. With V trimmed by 2 bases and J by 6 bases, 3 bases remained unmatched. CDR1 is MNHNS, CDR2 SASEGT, per germline. The CDR3 is 14 amino acids.